What follows are 20 T cell receptor beta chains derived from one specimen sequenced in a study of blood T cell repertoires in COVID-19. Produced via immunoSEQ multiplex PCR; TCRdb's table is partial and in-frame only. The sample contains around 190,000 clones, about four fifths of which appear only once. The sequencing sample was made of peripheral blood. The receptor source for this set is a man aged 70 or older with active or convalescent COVID-19.

The chain couples TRBV6-5 to TRBJ2-7; perhaps TRBD1 as D (6 bases). With 0 bases removed from V and 1 base from J, the gap between germline ends came to 13 bases. The CDR3 consists of 16 residues. CDR1 MNHEY and CDR2 SVGAGI come from the germline V gene. Written as DNA, the CDR3 is TGTGCCAGCAGTTACTCTCCAGATGGGACATCCTACGAGCAGTACTTC. Encoded protein: CASSYSPDGTSYEQYF.

The chain joins TRBV3-1 (or the pseudogene TRBV3-2) to TRBJ2-1, with 8 bases aligning to TRBD2. CDR1 and CDR2 from the germline V gene are LGHDT and YNNKEL (reference sequence). The CDR3 spans 17 residues. Trimming removed 1 base from V and 7 bases from J; junction bases left unmatched: 12. The DNA for the CDR3 is TGTGCCAGCAGCCAAGTTCACGTCGGGAGGGCCGGAAATGAGCAGTTCTTC. Translating gives CASSQVHVGRAGNEQFF.

J is TRBJ2-7 and V is TRBV19; D possibly corresponds to TRBD1 (5 bases). Germline V lookup: CDR1 LNHDA, CDR2 SQIVND (reference sequence). The CDR3 has 14 amino acids. Trimming took 3 bases from V and 0 from J, leaving 9 bases between them. CDR3 coding DNA: TGTGCCAGTAGTATCCAGACAGACTCCTACGAGCAGTACTTC. Residues: CASSIQTDSYEQYF.

The CDR3 sequence is CASSEIHRGSYEQYF. The CDR3 DNA reads TGTGCCAGCAGTGAAATCCACAGGGGCTCCTACGAGCAGTACTTC. The V call is TRBV6-1, the J call TRBJ2-7; TRBD1 aligns across 7 bases. Trimming took 2 bases from V and 0 from J; bases not matched to a gene: 4. Germline CDR1 reads MNHNS; CDR2 reads SASEGT. There are 15 residues in the CDR3.

Here the CDR3 DNA reads TGTGCCAGCAGCCCGACAGGTCTAGGGCAGCCCCAGCATTTT. Protein sequence: CASSPTGLGQPQHF. The rearrangement links TRBV6-5 to TRBJ1-5, with D possibly TRBD1 on 6 matching bases. Germline values: CDR1 MNHEY, CDR2 SVGAGI. The CDR3 loop spans 14 amino acids. V lost 6 bases and J 7 bases, leaving 16 bases between the germline ends.

V is TRBV15 and J is TRBJ1-1; the D gene is possibly TRBD1 (6 bases). V was clipped by 4 bases and J by 3 bases, with 9 bases between them. CDR1 LNHNV and CDR2 YYDKDF come from the germline V gene (reference sequence). The CDR3 runs 13 residues. In DNA, the CDR3 is TGTGCCACCAGCAAACAGGGTGACACTGAAGCTTTCTTT. It encodes CATSKQGDTEAFF.

The chain carries TRBV3-1 (or the pseudogene TRBV3-2) and TRBJ1-6, with 8 bases aligning to TRBD1. CDR3 length equals 17 residues. J was trimmed by 9 bases and V by 4 bases; bases with no gene match: 14. Germline V gives CDR1 LGHDT, CDR2 YNNKEL (reference sequence). The DNA for the CDR3 is TGTGCCAGCAGCCCACATTTAGAGACAGGGGTGCCTTCACCCCTCCACTTT. Its translation: CASSPHLETGVPSPLHF.

In DNA, the CDR3 is TGCGCCAGCAGCTTTGGACAGTTCGCCTACGAGCAGTACTTC. This sequence encodes CASSFGQFAYEQYF. This chain connects TRBV5-1 to TRBJ2-7, with a tentative D call TRBD1 (6 bases). This CDR3 has 14 amino acids. Germline CDR1 SGHRS, CDR2 YFSETQ. V was cut by 2 bases and J by 2 bases, with 11 bases left in between.

The rearrangement links TRBV7-2 to TRBJ1-2; 7 nucleotides match TRBD1. V gave up 4 bases and J gave up 1 base; unmatched junction bases: 12. Germline loops: CDR1 SGHTA, CDR2 FQGNSA. The CDR3 is made up of 17 amino acids. The CDR3 DNA reads TGTGCCAGCAGCTCCTATGAGGGGGCGGTGGTTAACTATGGCTACACCTTC. Amino acid sequence: CASSSYEGAVVNYGYTF.

This chain connects TRBV7-2 to TRBJ1-2; TRBD1 matches at 8 bases. V dropped 4 bases and J dropped 4; count of bases not matched to a gene: 5. CDR1 is SGHTA and CDR2 is FQGNSA in the germline V gene. The CDR3 totals 14 residues. The CDR3 DNA sequence: TGTGCCAGCAGCTCTCAGGGGGCTGTCTATGGCTACACCTTC. Encoded protein: CASSSQGAVYGYTF.

The V and J genes are TRBV6-5 and TRBJ1-3, with D possibly TRBD1 on 5 matching bases. The CDR3 is 14 residues long. Germline CDR1 MNHEY, CDR2 SVGAGI. V was trimmed by 0 bases and J by 8 bases, leaving 11 bases between them. The CDR3: CASSYSFRDDTIYF. The CDR3 DNA sequence: TGTGCCAGCAGTTACTCGTTCAGGGATGACACCATATATTTT.

V usage is TRBV3-1 (or the pseudogene TRBV3-2) and J usage is TRBJ1-3; tentatively, D is TRBD1 (6 bases). V lost 1 base, J lost 4 bases, and 14 bases lay in between. CDR1 is LGHDT, CDR2 YNNKEL, per germline (reference sequence). There are 16 residues in the CDR3. The CDR3 sequence is CASSQGPGGPGNTIYF. The CDR3 DNA reads TGTGCCAGCAGCCAAGGGCCCGGGGGGCCGGGAAACACCATATATTTT.

V is TRBV24-1 and J is TRBJ2-3; weak D call: TRBD2 (6 bases). The V gene lost 5 bases and the J gene lost 6 bases, with 14 bases spanning the gap. The CDR3 contains 14 residues. Germline V lookup: CDR1 KGHDR, CDR2 SFDVKD. Here the CDR3 reads CATSGRRDSDTQYF. CDR3 bases: TGTGCCACCAGTGGCAGGCGGGACTCGGATACGCAGTATTTT.

The chain combines TRBV18 with TRBJ1-2; the match to TRBD1 covers 7 bases. The length of the CDR3 is 14 residues. V shed 3 bases and J 3 bases; nucleotides not matched to a gene: 4. CDR1 KGHSH and CDR2 LQKENI come from the germline V gene. The CDR3 here is CASSPRQGYYGYTF. In DNA form, the CDR3 reads TGTGCCAGCTCACCGAGACAGGGTTACTATGGCTACACCTTC.

The chain links TRBV4-1 to TRBJ1-1, with D unclear. Trimming stripped 5 bases from V and 1 base from J, with 14 bases between. CDR1 is MGHRA and CDR2 is YSYEKL in the germline V gene. The CDR3 loop spans 15 amino acids. The CDR3 reads CASSSYGGRNTEAFF. In DNA, the CDR3 is TGCGCCAGCAGCTCTTACGGCGGTAGGAACACTGAAGCTTTCTTT.

The chain carries TRBV18 and TRBJ1-5, with 9 bases lining up with TRBD1. Germline CDR1 reads KGHSH; CDR2 reads LQKENI. The CDR3 totals 14 residues. V trimming: 6 bases; J trimming: 5 bases; junction bases outside the gene matches: 5. This CDR3 reads CASSRDREHQPQHF. CDR3 sequence (DNA): TGTGCCAGCTCCCGGGACAGGGAGCATCAGCCCCAGCATTTT.

The V call is TRBV7-2, the J call TRBJ1-2, with 8 bases that match TRBD1. The CDR3 spans 13 residues. Germline V lookup: CDR1 SGHTA, CDR2 FQGNSA. The V gene end was trimmed by 7 bases and the J gene end by 4 bases; junction bases not matched to a gene: 5. CDR3 in DNA: TGTGCCAGCACCTTGGACAGGGCCTATGGCTACACCTTC. Amino acids: CASTLDRAYGYTF.

This CDR3 is CSASSSGTDTQYF. CDR3 bases: TGCAGTGCTAGTAGTTCAGGGACAGATACGCAGTATTTT. This chain joins TRBV20-1 and TRBJ2-3, with D maybe TRBD1 (5 bases). Trimming left V 3 bases short and J 3 bases short, with 10 bases between. Germline V gene lookup returns CDR1 DFQATT and CDR2 SNEGSKA (reference sequence). The CDR3 runs to 13 residues.

The rearrangement links TRBV21-1 to TRBJ1-6. TRBV21-1 is an annotated pseudogene. CDR3 size: 15 residues. The CDR3 reads CASSKGCRINSPLHF. The CDR3 nucleotides are TGTGCCAGCAGCAAAGGATGTAGAATTAATTCACCCCTCCACTTT.

The CDR3 is CASSPPGPSNQPQHF. DNA of the CDR3: TGTGCCAGCTCACCACCGGGGCCGAGCAATCAGCCCCAGCATTTT. The genes are TRBV18 and TRBJ1-5; tentative D call: TRBD1 (5 bases). The CDR3 spans 15 residues. Germline CDR1 KGHSH, CDR2 LQKENI. Trimming shortened V by 0 bases and J by 1 base, and 7 bases separated the two germline ends.